This is a list of T cell receptor beta chains from one sample in a study of T cells expressing NK-cell markers. TCRdb derives one entry per CDR3 protein from the 5' RACE reads, leaving out DNA. This repertoire includes 300,000 or so distinct CDR3 sequences. Sequenced sample: blood T cells: a sorted CD56 or NKG2C T cell subset, CD4+ or CD8+ T cells, or bulk PBMC T cells (not recorded which). The source is a woman aged 18 to 75 in good health. CDR3s include the opening cysteine and the closing phenylalanine or tryptophan. The order of the fields is J gene, V gene, CDR3 protein.

TRBJ2-3	TRBV24-1	CATSDSGGNPTDTQYF
TRBJ1-1	TRBV12-3/TRBV12-4	CASSDQGLLNTEAFF
TRBJ1-1	TRBV6-2/TRBV6-3	CASSRIVGQGAAAFF
TRBJ2-3	TRBV29-1	CSVTRGPDTQYF
TRBJ2-2	TRBV4-3	CASSQDGLVGSGELFF
TRBJ1-1	TRBV2	CASSLQRAEAFF
TRBJ2-5	TRBV6-2/TRBV6-3	CASSSGRLEYF
TRBJ2-1	TRBV20-1	CSARVVRAHSYNEQFF
TRBJ1-5	TRBV19	CASSLGRAGQPQHF
TRBJ2-3	TRBV2	CASSSTSRSTDTQYF
TRBJ2-2	TRBV29-1	CSVVRDRGLSGELFF